The source of this T cell receptor beta chain is a study of beta chain features in type 1 diabetes. Study conclusions and caveats: Moderate but significant shortening of TCRB CDR3s was recorded in all four CD4+ subsets from Type 1 diabetes patients. Compared with healthy donors, patients appeared to share more similar naive, central memory and regulatory TCRB repertoires. More deletions and fewer insertions at VDJ junctions were found in patients with type 1 diabetes. A definitive answer on HLA type influencing TCRB rearrangement was not reached here.

cDNA synthesis used the whole RNA isolate, giving expressed TCRB sequences. The repertoire was sequenced with immunoSEQ multiplex PCR; TCRdb's copy has only in-frame clones and lacks some. The repertoire holds 95,000 to 150,000 clones, with 15% to 20% as singletons. This clone was observed at least ten times. As yet, its antigen is unknown. Sorted populations all exceeded 95% purity. This CDR3 is built from 13 residues. V lost 6 bases to trimming and J lost 1 base, with 9 bases between them. Germline lookup yields CDR1 SQVTM and CDR2 ANQGSEA. Sequences were obtained from central memory CD4+ T cells from blood. This chain connects TRBV29-1 to TRBJ2-2; possible D gene TRBD1, 5 bases. The sequence derives from a man aged 30-40 years with type 1 diabetes. CDR3 nucleotide sequence: TGCAGCGTACCGCAGGGGAACACCGGGGAGCTGTTTTTT. It codes for CSVPQGNTGELFF.